This passage covers 30 T cell receptor beta chains from one sample sequenced in a study of T cell responses to AZD1222 COVID-19 vaccine. Generated by immunoSEQ multiplex PCR, the TCRdb table keeps only in-frame clones and is missing some. The table lists about 130,000 clones, 90% of them singletons, with 6% to 7.5% in the top ten. The sample consisted of peripheral blood, taken on day 0 of AZD1222 vaccination. The receptors come from an adult in good health.

V is TRBV7-8 and J is TRBJ1-5, with D tentatively TRBD1 (5 bases). The CDR3 runs to 16 residues. The V gene lost 1 base and the J gene lost 4 bases, with 14 bases spanning the gap. Germline CDR1 and CDR2: SGHVS and FQNEAQ. The CDR3 nucleotides read TGTGCCAGCAGCTTAGGGGCTAGGGCAGGGAATCAGCCCCAGCATTTT. Encoded protein: CASSLGARAGNQPQHF.

The chain is built from TRBV4-3 and TRBJ2-2, with D perhaps being TRBD1 or TRBD2 (5 bases each). CDR1 is LGHNA, CDR2 YSLEER, per germline. The CDR3 is 14 residues long. The V and J ends lost 0 bases and 12 bases respectively, with 14 bases between them. Here the CDR3 DNA reads TGCGCCAGCAGCCAAGAGGGGGAGTGGGGGAAGCTGTTTTTT. It yields the protein CASSQEGEWGKLFF.

This chain uses TRBV6-2 or TRBV6-3 with TRBJ1-5, with D possibly being TRBD1 (5 bases). V lost 6 bases and J lost 0, with 12 bases in between. Germline V gene lookup returns CDR1 MNHEY and CDR2 SVGEGT. The CDR3 is 15 amino acids. The CDR3 loop is CASSLGPFSNQPQHF. In DNA, the CDR3 is TGTGCCAGCAGCCTGGGACCGTTTAGCAATCAGCCCCAGCATTTT.

V and J are TRBV3-1 (or the pseudogene TRBV3-2) and TRBJ2-1, with 9 bases identical to TRBD2. Germline lookup yields CDR1 LGHDT and CDR2 YNNKEL (reference sequence). V shed 4 bases and J 6 bases; nucleotides not matched to a gene: 7. The CDR3 extends over 15 amino acids. This chain's CDR3 is CASSPVSGGSNEQFF. DNA of the CDR3: TGTGCCAGCAGCCCGGTTAGCGGGGGAAGCAATGAGCAGTTCTTC.

The chain is built from TRBV7-2 and TRBJ1-2; D gene unclear. Trimming removed 3 bases from V and 8 bases from J, with 16 bases in between. Germline CDR1 SGHTA, CDR2 FQGNSA. This CDR3 has 14 amino acids. The CDR3 DNA is TGTGCCAGCAGCTTCGGGGTCGTGGGCGAGGGCTACACCTTC. It is translated as CASSFGVVGEGYTF.

This clone was seen at least ten times. This rearrangement joins TRBV29-1 to TRBJ2-7; D not resolved. V dropped 4 bases and J dropped 0 bases, with 10 bases sitting between them. Germline V lookup: CDR1 SQVTM, CDR2 ANQGSEA. This CDR3 region has 13 residues. The CDR3, as DNA: TGCAGCGTTGTAACCGCGAACTCCTACGAGCAGTACTTC. Translated, it gives CSVVTANSYEQYF.

The chain combines TRBV27 with TRBJ1-6, with D perhaps matching TRBD1 (6 bases). The V gene's germline CDR1 is MNHEY and CDR2 SMNVEV (reference sequence). Between the trimmed V and J ends, which lost 2 bases and 10 bases, there was a span of 18 bases. The CDR3 runs 16 residues. CDR3 protein: CASSLGGWGGQSPLHF. CDR3 bases: TGTGCCAGCAGTTTAGGGGGTTGGGGGGGGCAATCACCCCTCCACTTT.

The chain links TRBV5-5 to TRBJ1-1; unclear D gene. V was pared by 1 base and J by 6 bases, with 13 bases between. Germline assignment: CDR1 SGHKS and CDR2 YYEKEE (reference sequence). CDR3 length equals 14 residues. The CDR3 DNA reads as TGTGCCAGCAGCTTGCGGGCCCGGGGTCCTGAAGCTTTCTTT. It specifies CASSLRARGPEAFF. The variable domain in full, with the rest retrieved from reference TRBV5-5 and TRBJ1-1, is DAGVTQSPTHLIKTRGQQVTLRCSPISGHKSVSWYQQVLGQGPQFIFQYYEKEERGRGNFPDRFSARQFPNYSSELNVNALLLGDSALYLCASSLRARGPEAFFGQGTRLTVV.

Here the CDR3 DNA reads TGTGCCAGCAGTCCCCAGGGTAGGACTAATGAAAAACTGTTTTTT. Translating gives CASSPQGRTNEKLFF. This sequence joins TRBV28 and TRBJ1-4; D is perhaps TRBD1 (5 bases). V dropped 5 bases and J dropped 2 bases, with 12 bases sitting between them. The CDR3 consists of 15 residues. From germline, CDR1 is MDHEN and CDR2 SYDVKM.

This chain uses TRBV21-1 with TRBJ1-6; no check of the table's D call, TRBD1, against the DNA was made. TRBV21-1 is a known pseudogene. The CDR3 has 20 amino acids. CDR3 region: CASSMNRDRSPSSYNSPLHF. The CDR3 DNA is TGTGCCAGCAGCATGAACCGGGACAGGTCCCCGAGCTCCTATAATTCACCCCTCCACTTT.

This clone was seen once. The DNA of the CDR3 is TGTGCCAGCAGGACAGGGGCTAGTGGAAACACCATATATTTT. This encodes CASRTGASGNTIYF. The J gene is TRBJ1-3, the V gene TRBV2, with 8 bases fitting TRBD1. Germline lookup yields CDR1 SNHLY and CDR2 FYNNEI. This CDR3 contains 14 residues. Germline trimming cut 6 bases from V and 3 bases from J; bases unmatched to any gene: 4. The full variable domain, with the rest looked up from reference TRBV2 and TRBJ1-3, is EPEVTQTPSHQVTQMGQEVILRCVPISNHLYFYWYRQILGQKVEFLVSFYNNEISEKSEIFDDQFSVERPDGSNFTLKIRSTKLEDSAMYFCASRTGASGNTIYFGEGSWLTVV.

This clone was seen a single time. The chain has TRBV11-1 and TRBJ1-6; possibly TRBD1 for D (5 bases). In germline, CDR1 is SGHAT, CDR2 FQDESV (reference sequence). Trimming left V 2 bases short and J 6 bases short, with 8 bases between. CDR3 length: 14 amino acids. DNA of the CDR3: TGTGCCAGCAGCTTACAGGGCCCTAATTCACCCCTCCACTTT. It is translated as CASSLQGPNSPLHF.

The chain recombines TRBV7-2 with TRBJ2-7; D remains unclear. Germline V gene sequence: CDR1 SGHTA, CDR2 FQGNSA. V lost 4 bases and J 3 bases, leaving 16 bases between the germline ends. The CDR3 is 15 residues long. CDR3 DNA sequence: TGTGCCAGCAGCTCCCCTCGGGCCCCTCTCTACGAGCAGTACTTC. Amino acids: CASSSPRAPLYEQYF.

J is TRBJ2-3 and V is TRBV7-3, with 13 nucleotides matching TRBD2. CDR1 is SGHTA and CDR2 is FQGTGA in the germline V gene. The J segment lost 1 base and the V segment lost 1 base, leaving 8 bases of the junction unmatched. CDR3 length: 19 amino acids. CDR3 bases: TGTGCCAGCAGCTTAAGTGGATGGACTAGCGGGGGCGGCACAGATACGCAGTATTTT. Translation gives CASSLSGWTSGGGTDTQYF.

CDR3 residues: CASSEALGNEKLFF. The CDR3 nucleotides are TGTGCCAGCAGTGAAGCGCTCGGAAATGAAAAACTGTTTTTT. The chain combines TRBV6-1 with TRBJ1-4; no reliable D call. This CDR3 comprises 14 residues. CDR1 is MNHNS, CDR2 SASEGT, per germline. V gave up 0 bases and J gave up 5 bases, with 7 bases separating them.

This chain connects TRBV5-6 to TRBJ1-1; 9 bases are shared with TRBD1. The CDR3 spans 14 residues. The J segment lost 6 bases and the V segment lost 2 bases, leaving 5 bases of the junction unmatched. Per germline, CDR1 SGHDT and CDR2 YYEEEE. This CDR3 is CASSLQGARAEAFF. The CDR3 nucleotides read TGTGCCAGCAGCTTACAGGGGGCTCGGGCTGAAGCTTTCTTT. The full variable domain, rest sourced from reference TRBV5-6 and TRBJ1-1, is DAGVTQSPTHLIKTRGQQVTLRCSPKSGHDTVSWYQQALGQGPQFIFQYYEEEERQRGNFPDRFSGHQFPNYSSELNVNALLLGDSALYLCASSLQGARAEAFFGQGTRLTVV.

J is TRBJ2-2 and V is TRBV10-3, with a possible D match to TRBD1 (6 bases). Trimming cost V 10 bases and J 1 base, with 10 bases left between them. Germline CDR1 reads ENHRY; CDR2 reads SYGVKD. The CDR3 totals 13 residues. CDR3 sequence reads: CATATGNTGELFF. DNA of the CDR3: TGTGCCACCGCGACAGGGAACACCGGGGAGCTGTTTTTT.

The chain uses TRBV6-5 and TRBJ2-7; the D gene is possibly TRBD1 (5 bases). Germline V gene lookup returns CDR1 MNHEY and CDR2 SVGAGI. V was trimmed by 5 bases and J by 5 bases, leaving 13 bases between them. The CDR3 runs to 13 residues. CDR3 amino acids: CASSPGNNHEQYF. The CDR3 nucleotides read TGTGCCAGCAGTCCAGGGAATAATCACGAGCAGTACTTC.

This chain uses TRBV3-1 (or the pseudogene TRBV3-2) with TRBJ1-5, with D uncertain. Germline V lookup: CDR1 LGHDT, CDR2 YNNKEL (reference sequence). The CDR3 runs to 13 residues. Deletions cut 1 base from V and 3 bases from J, with 4 bases between. The CDR3 DNA sequence: TGTGCCAGCAGCCAAGCGACCAATCAGCCCCAGCATTTT. Its translation is CASSQATNQPQHF.

The genes are TRBV7-8 and TRBJ1-1, with D unclear. Trimming removed 4 bases at V and 6 bases at J, with 15 bases between. The germline V gene encodes CDR1 SGHVS and CDR2 FQNEAQ. This CDR3 has 14 amino acids. The CDR3 nucleotides read TGTGCCAGCAGCTCTGGGGAGGGTGTGGCTGAAGCTTTCTTT. Its translation is CASSSGEGVAEAFF.

This sequence joins TRBV7-9 and TRBJ2-3; 10 bases match TRBD1. CDR3 length: 16 amino acids. V lost 4 bases, J lost 4 bases, and 8 bases stayed unmatched. CDR1 and CDR2 from the germline V gene are SEHNR and FQNEAQ (reference sequence). In DNA form, the CDR3 reads TGTGCCAGCAGCTCGCCCGGGACAGGGGTCTCAGATACGCAGTATTTT. This sequence encodes CASSSPGTGVSDTQYF.

This clone appeared a few times. This chain links TRBV11-1 with TRBJ1-1, with 7 nucleotides matching TRBD1. V lost 2 bases, J lost 2 bases, and 2 bases stayed unmatched. The CDR3 loop spans 14 amino acids. CDR1 is SGHAT, CDR2 FQDESV, per germline (reference sequence). The CDR3 DNA sequence: TGTGCCAGCAGCTTACGACAGGGAAACACTGAAGCTTTCTTT. Its protein is CASSLRQGNTEAFF.

V usage is TRBV24-1 and J usage is TRBJ2-5; D call uncertain. The germline V gene encodes CDR1 KGHDR and CDR2 SFDVKD. The CDR3 runs 14 residues. The V end lost 4 bases, the J end lost 4 bases, and 12 bases lay between the germline ends. The CDR3: CATSEDLTGETQYF. CDR3 DNA sequence: TGTGCCACCAGTGAGGACCTCACGGGAGAGACCCAGTACTTC.

The rearrangement joins TRBV24-1 to TRBJ2-1; 8 nucleotides align to TRBD1. CDR3 length: 14 amino acids. The V gene end was trimmed by 6 bases and the J gene end by 4 bases; junction bases not matched to a gene: 4. CDR1 is KGHDR and CDR2 is SFDVKD in the germline V gene. CDR3 nucleotide sequence: TGTGCCACCAGTTTAACAGGGGGGTACAATGAGCAGTTCTTC. Translated, it gives CATSLTGGYNEQFF.

This clone appeared a single time. The rearrangement joins TRBV28 to TRBJ2-2; D unclear. Trimming pared 6 bases from V and 0 bases from J, leaving 17 bases between. Germline CDR1 and CDR2: MDHEN and SYDVKM. CDR3 length: 17 residues. The CDR3 coding sequence is TGTGCCAGCAGGTCCTTTCCATTAGACGCGAACACCGGGGAGCTGTTTTTT. Translated, it gives CASRSFPLDANTGELFF. Based on the CDR3 plus reference TRBV28 and TRBJ2-2, the full variable domain is DVKVTQSSRYLVKRTGEKVFLECVQDMDHENMFWYRQDPGLGLRLIYFSYDVKMKEKGDIPEGYSVSREKKERFSLILESASTNQTSMYLCASRSFPLDANTGELFFGEGSRLTVL.

This clone has only one observation. The rearrangement uses TRBV24-1 and TRBJ1-5; D not resolved. The CDR3 has 13 residues. Trimming shortened V by 5 bases and J by 7 bases, and 11 bases separated the two germline ends. Germline V gene lookup returns CDR1 KGHDR and CDR2 SFDVKD. The CDR3 is CATSGGDRQPQHF. The CDR3 DNA sequence: TGTGCCACCAGTGGAGGAGACCGACAGCCCCAGCATTTT.

The V and J genes are TRBV5-6 and TRBJ2-2; 7 bases fit TRBD1. After removal of 4 bases from V and 3 bases from J, the junction contained 3 bases not matched to a gene. Germline values: CDR1 SGHDT, CDR2 YYEEEE. This CDR3 contains 14 residues. This chain's CDR3 is CASSEGQYTGELFF. The CDR3 coding sequence is TGTGCCAGCAGCGAGGGACAGTACACCGGGGAGCTGTTTTTT.

The chain is built from TRBV5-4 and TRBJ2-3, with D uncertain. Trimming took 2 bases from V and 4 from J, leaving 8 bases between them. Germline assignment: CDR1 SGHNT and CDR2 YYREEE (reference sequence). The CDR3 sequence is 13 residues long. DNA for the CDR3: TGTGCCAGCAGCTTAGCTGGCCCAGATACGCAGTATTTT. Amino acids: CASSLAGPDTQYF.

The genes are TRBV7-9 and TRBJ1-5; D is perhaps TRBD1 (5 bases). Germline CDR1 SEHNR, CDR2 FQNEAQ (reference sequence). V gave up 5 bases and J gave up 0 bases, with 14 bases separating them. The CDR3 consists of 16 residues. CDR3 sequence (DNA): TGTGCCAGCAGCCCCGGGACGGCAGATAGCAATCAGCCCCAGCATTTT. Translation gives CASSPGTADSNQPQHF.

The CDR3: CASSGSTGGNTIYF. DNA of the CDR3: TGCGCCAGCAGTGGATCCACCGGTGGAAACACCATATATTTT. The chain recombines TRBV10-1 with TRBJ1-3; the D is unclear. The CDR3 has 14 amino acids. The germline CDR1 and CDR2 sequences are WNHNN and SYGVQD (reference sequence). Trimming stripped 4 bases from V and 3 bases from J, with 10 bases between.